This paragraph reports one T cell receptor beta chain. The target antigen is unknown. Germline loops: CDR1 SGHTA, CDR2 FQGTGA. V lost 2 bases to trimming and J lost 0 bases; unmatched junction nucleotides: 5. This CDR3 is 18 amino acids long. This specimen belongs to a study of OX40 agonist ivuxolimab in advanced cancers. Study-level information: Prior therapy, whether anti-PD-1, anti-PD-L1 or anti-CTLA-4, was allowed, and approximately 37% had some. The study's findings and limits: Both CD4+ and CD8+ T cell populations in blood had undergone clonal expansion by week 6 at 0.1 to 3.0 mg/kg. Partly responding patients at 0.1-3.0 mg/kg showed some of the smallest clonal expansion.

Produced via immunoSEQ multiplex PCR; TCRdb's table is partial and in-frame only. The sample shows some 83,000 clones, around 86% of them seen only once. The sequence was collected from an adult with an advanced solid tumor such as melanoma, head and neck, liver or kidney cancer. The chain is built from TRBV7-3 and TRBJ2-6; 9 nucleotides line up with TRBD2. This specimen was CD4+ or CD8+ T cells sorted from blood, taken in a trial of the OX40 agonist ivuxolimab. CDR3 DNA: TGTGCCAGCAGCTTACTTCCTAGCGGGGCCTCTGGGGCCAACGTCCTGACTTTC. Amino acid sequence: CASSLLPSGASGANVLTF.